The 30 T cell receptor beta chains given below trace back to one sample, sequenced in a study of shared clonotypes between healthy human individuals. Some clones are missing from TCRdb's copy, which holds only in-frame ones; the method was immunoSEQ multiplex PCR. The data show about 380,000 clones, with about 96% seen just once and about 0.32% held by the top ten. Sequencing was done on a sample of memory CD8+ T cells sorted from blood. This sample's subset: CD45RO+ cells pooled with CCR7-negative TemRA cells. All receptors come from a man aged 30 to 39 in good health.

The chain recombines TRBV6-1 with TRBJ1-5; unclear D gene. CDR3 length equals 15 residues. Trimming left V 3 bases short and J 2 bases short, with 11 bases between. In germline, CDR1 is MNHNS, CDR2 SASEGT. Here the CDR3 reads CASSDLWVGNQPQHF. For the CDR3, the DNA is TGTGCCAGCAGTGATCTCTGGGTTGGCAATCAGCCCCAGCATTTT.

The chain employs TRBV11-1 and TRBJ1-1, with D unclear. The V end was cut by 0 bases, the J end by 5 bases, with 4 bases between. The CDR3 loop spans 12 amino acids. Germline V gene sequence: CDR1 SGHAT, CDR2 FQDESV (reference sequence). The CDR3 loop reads CASSLAGTEAFF. The CDR3 coding sequence is TGTGCCAGCAGCTTAGCAGGGACTGAAGCTTTCTTT.

The sample holds one count of this clone. Given a much more abundant clone one base away, this may be a read error. The chain combines TRBV5-1 with TRBJ2-5, with D unresolved. This CDR3 is built from 11 residues. V was cut by 0 bases and J by 7 bases, with 4 bases left in between. Germline-derived CDR1 and CDR2 are SGHRS and YFSETQ. The CDR3 DNA reads TGCGCCAGCAGCTTGGAGGCGACCCAGTACTTC. Residues: CASSLEATQYF.

The chain's CDR3 is CASRLTLGTQYF. In DNA, the CDR3 is TGTGCCAGCAGACTGACCCTGGGAACGCAGTATTTT. The chain is built from TRBV28 and TRBJ2-3; D remains ambiguous. Germline V gene lookup returns CDR1 MDHEN and CDR2 SYDVKM. This CDR3 has 12 amino acids. Trimming took 6 bases from V and 9 from J, leaving 13 bases between them.

This chain joins TRBV9 and TRBJ2-1; no definite D call. The CDR3 contains 11 residues. Between the trimmed V and J ends, which lost 0 bases and 6 bases, there was a span of 1 base. Per the germline V gene, CDR1 is SGDLS and CDR2 is YYNGEE. The CDR3 protein is CASSVANEQFF. The CDR3 DNA reads as TGTGCCAGCAGCGTAGCCAATGAGCAGTTCTTC.

The genes are TRBV11-1 and TRBJ1-6; D not certain. This CDR3 region has 12 residues. The germline V gene has CDR1 SGHAT and CDR2 FQDESV (reference sequence). V was cut by 2 bases and J by 8 bases, with 4 bases left in between. The CDR3 DNA is TGTGCCAGCAGCTTAAGGGATTCACCCCTCCACTTT. This encodes CASSLRDSPLHF.

The V gene is TRBV27, the J gene TRBJ2-7; 7 bases fit TRBD2. Germline V gene lookup returns CDR1 MNHEY and CDR2 SMNVEV (reference sequence). Trimming cost V 4 bases and J 0 bases; bases outside gene matches: 6. This CDR3 is 15 amino acids long. Here the CDR3 DNA reads TGTGCCAGCAGTTCGGGGGGTGGGAACTCCTACGAGCAGTACTTC. Translated: CASSSGGGNSYEQYF.

The chain joins TRBV7-9 to TRBJ1-4; no clear D. The CDR3 has 12 residues. Looked up from germline, CDR1 is SEHNR and CDR2 is FQNEAQ (reference sequence). The V and J ends lost 1 base and 8 bases respectively, with 5 bases between them. The CDR3 DNA is TGTGCCAGCAGCTTAGGAGGAGAAAAACTGTTTTTT. It specifies CASSLGGEKLFF.

The rearrangement uses TRBV10-3 and TRBJ2-7, with 9 bases identical to TRBD1. Germline V lookup: CDR1 ENHRY, CDR2 SYGVKD. Trimming at V came to 0 bases and at J to 2 bases, leaving 5 bases not matched to a gene. The CDR3 consists of 16 residues. In nucleotides, the CDR3 is TGTGCCATCAGTGAGTCGAGGACAGGGGCGACCTACGAGCAGTACTTC. It encodes CAISESRTGATYEQYF.

This rearrangement joins TRBV10-2 to TRBJ2-3; D is unresolved. The CDR3 is 15 amino acids. Germline V CDR1 and CDR2: WSHSY, SAAADI. Trimming cost V 2 bases and J 6 bases, with 15 bases left between them. The CDR3 nucleotides are TGCGCCAGCAGTGAGGCGTCTGCCGCGAATGATACGCAGTATTTT. Protein product: CASSEASAANDTQYF.

The chain joins TRBV18 to TRBJ2-5; maybe TRBD2 (5 bases). V shed 0 bases and J shed 5 bases, with 7 bases lying between them. Germline CDR1 is KGHSH and CDR2 is LQKENI. CDR3 length: 13 amino acids. CDR3 amino acids: CASSPPEVETQYF. The DNA for the CDR3 is TGTGCCAGCTCACCACCGGAGGTTGAGACCCAGTACTTC.

V usage is TRBV29-1 and J usage is TRBJ1-1; D not resolved. Germline V gene data show CDR1 as SQVTM and CDR2 as ANQGSEA. V dropped 0 bases and J dropped 0 bases, with 5 bases sitting between them. The CDR3 has 13 amino acids. CDR3 sequence: CSVEDQMNTEAFF. The DNA of the CDR3 is TGCAGCGTTGAAGATCAGATGAACACTGAAGCTTTCTTT.

The chain joins TRBV10-3 to TRBJ2-1; D gene uncertain. The germline V and J ends were trimmed by 4 bases and 1 base, with 5 bases remaining between them. The germline CDR1 and CDR2 sequences are ENHRY and SYGVKD. The CDR3 has 13 residues. CDR3: CAISGASYNEQFF. CDR3 nucleotides: TGTGCCATCAGTGGTGCGTCCTACAATGAGCAGTTCTTC.

The V call is TRBV11-2, the J call TRBJ2-7; D gene unclear. Looked up from germline, CDR1 is SGHAT and CDR2 is FQNNGV. V dropped 5 bases and J dropped 2 bases, with 16 bases sitting between them. This CDR3 region has 15 residues. Here the CDR3 DNA reads TGTGCCAGCAGCGAACTTAGACAATCCCCCTACGAGCAGTACTTC. This encodes CASSELRQSPYEQYF.

The rearrangement joins TRBV27 to TRBJ2-3; possible D gene TRBD2, 6 bases. The CDR3 runs to 15 residues. Trimming took off 2 bases at V and 6 bases at J, with 15 bases between the two ends. Germline CDR1 is MNHEY and CDR2 is SMNVEV (reference sequence). CDR3 coding DNA: TGTGCCAGCAGTTTAGACGGGGGTCGACGGGATACGCAGTATTTT. Encoded protein: CASSLDGGRRDTQYF.

The V gene is TRBV5-1, the J gene TRBJ2-4; the D is unclear. V lost 3 bases, J lost 7 bases, and 14 bases lay in between. This CDR3 is built from 14 residues. Germline V gene lookup returns CDR1 SGHRS and CDR2 YFSETQ. The CDR3 sequence is CASSSSSPRNIQYF. The CDR3 region has the DNA TGCGCCAGCAGCTCAAGTAGCCCCAGGAACATTCAGTACTTC.

This sequence joins TRBV6-6 and TRBJ1-5; D is undetermined. Germline values: CDR1 MNHNY, CDR2 SVGAGI (reference sequence). There are 15 residues in the CDR3. V lost 2 bases, J lost 5 bases, and 13 bases lay in between. In nucleotides, the CDR3 is TGTGCCAGCAGTTACCTCAGGACCTGGGATCAGCCCCAGCATTTT. Residues: CASSYLRTWDQPQHF.

V is TRBV25-1 and J is TRBJ1-4, with unresolved D. The CDR3 loop spans 14 amino acids. The V gene's germline CDR1 is MGHDK and CDR2 SYGVNS. V was pared by 2 bases and J by 0 bases, with 4 bases between. CDR3 bases: TGTGCCAGCAGTGAAATTGCAACTAATGAAAAACTGTTTTTT. Its translation is CASSEIATNEKLFF.

This clone was recorded only once. The chain is built from TRBV30 and TRBJ2-4, with D perhaps matching TRBD1 (5 bases). V lost 2 bases to trimming and J lost 9 bases, with 11 bases between them. The CDR3 spans 12 residues. Germline CDR1 and CDR2: GTSNPN and SVGIG (reference sequence). CDR3 sequence (DNA): TGTGCCTGGAGTTCGGGTAGGGGCATTCAGTACTTC. This gives the protein CAWSSGRGIQYF.

The chain couples TRBV5-1 to TRBJ2-1; 9 nucleotides match TRBD2. V trimming: 7 bases; J trimming: 0 bases; junction bases outside the gene matches: 14. CDR3 length: 18 amino acids. Germline loops: CDR1 SGHRS, CDR2 YFSETQ. CDR3 protein: CASWPGLAPRSSYNEQFF. The CDR3 DNA reads as TGCGCCAGCTGGCCGGGACTAGCTCCTCGTAGCTCCTACAATGAGCAGTTCTTC.

CDR3 residues: CASSLFGSGTRGLDEQFF. The CDR3 nucleotides are TGCGCCAGCAGCCTTTTCGGAAGTGGTACTAGAGGACTAGATGAGCAGTTCTTC. V gene TRBV5-1 combines with J gene TRBJ2-1; 7 nucleotides align to TRBD2. CDR1 is SGHRS and CDR2 is YFSETQ in the germline V gene. V lost 4 bases, J lost 8 bases, and 21 bases stayed unmatched. The CDR3 has 18 residues.

J is TRBJ1-5 and V is TRBV5-4; D gene unclear. Trimming cost V 0 bases and J 1 base, with 5 bases left between them. The CDR3 is made up of 14 amino acids. CDR1 and CDR2 from the germline V gene are SGHNT and YYREEE (reference sequence). CDR3 bases: TGTGCCAGCAGCTTGGTAGGGAGCAATCAGCCCCAGCATTTT. This encodes CASSLVGSNQPQHF.

The J gene is TRBJ2-3, the V gene TRBV7-9; TRBD2 might be the D (5 bases). CDR1 and CDR2 (germline): SEHNR, FQNEAQ (reference sequence). The CDR3 is 17 residues long. Trimming pared 2 bases from V and 2 bases from J, leaving 17 bases between. CDR3 residues: CASSLPLQRKFTDTQYF. CDR3 bases: TGTGCCAGCAGCTTACCCCTCCAGCGGAAATTCACAGATACGCAGTATTTT.

The J gene is TRBJ1-6, the V gene TRBV7-9; no clear D gene. The V end was cut by 1 base, the J end by 5 bases, with 6 bases between. The CDR3 has 14 residues. Germline V gene lookup returns CDR1 SEHNR and CDR2 FQNEAQ (reference sequence). CDR3 DNA sequence: TGTGCCAGCAGCTTAGAACATCATAATTCACCCCTCCACTTT. Its protein product is CASSLEHHNSPLHF.

In the case of this clone: Distinct nucleotide sequences in the sample also encode this CDR3. The gene calls are TRBV15 and TRBJ1-2, with unresolved D. The germline gives CDR1 LNHNV, CDR2 YYDKDF (reference sequence). V lost 0 bases to trimming and J lost 5 bases, with 4 bases between them. The CDR3 consists of 12 residues. The CDR3 is CATSREGYGYTF. The CDR3 DNA reads TGTGCCACCAGCAGAGAAGGGTATGGCTACACCTTC. Using reference TRBV15 and TRBJ1-2 for the parts outside the CDR3, the full variable domain is DAMVIQNPRYQVTQFGKPVTLSCSQTLNHNVMYWYQQKSSQAPKLLFHYYDKDFNNEADTPDNFQSRRPNTSFCFLDIRSPGLGDTAMYLCATSREGYGYTFGSGTRLTVV.

The chain uses TRBV28 and TRBJ2-5; 8 nucleotides align to TRBD2. Losses at the gene ends were 10 bases for V and 2 bases for J; bases not matched to a gene: 9. The CDR3 spans 14 residues. In germline, CDR1 is MDHEN, CDR2 SYDVKM. CDR3 coding DNA: TGTGCCACCAAAAAACTAGCGGCGCAAGAGACCCAGTACTTC. Amino acids: CATKKLAAQETQYF.

This clone was found a few times. The gene calls are TRBV9 and TRBJ1-2; 9 positions match TRBD1. V was pared by 5 bases and J by 3 bases, with 8 bases of the junction left unmatched. This CDR3 comprises 15 residues. Looked up from germline, CDR1 is SGDLS and CDR2 is YYNGEE. DNA for the CDR3: TGTGCCAGCAGGTACCAACAGGGGGCGGACTATGGCTACACCTTC. Its translation: CASRYQQGADYGYTF.

The chain carries TRBV11-2 and TRBJ1-1, with 7 bases fitting TRBD1. This CDR3 is built from 14 residues. Germline trimming cut 5 bases from V and 5 bases from J; bases unmatched to any gene: 8. In germline, CDR1 is SGHAT, CDR2 FQNNGV. CDR3 bases: TGTGCCAGCAGCCTCCGGGACAGTGCTACTGAAGCTTTCTTT. It yields the protein CASSLRDSATEAFF.

The V and J genes are TRBV27 and TRBJ1-4; possibly TRBD1 for D (5 bases). This CDR3 has 14 residues. In germline, CDR1 is MNHEY, CDR2 SMNVEV (reference sequence). Trimming took off 7 bases at V and 0 bases at J, with 9 bases between the two ends. CDR3 in DNA: TGTGCCAGCACCGACAGCGCAACTAATGAAAAACTGTTTTTT. This translates into CASTDSATNEKLFF.

As regards this clone: One end of the junction does not line up with germline, which may come from a read error. The chain links TRBV7-7 to TRBJ2-2; TRBD2 aligns across 14 bases. From germline, CDR1 is SSHAT and CDR2 FNYEAQ (reference sequence). This CDR3 region has 19 residues. CDR3 nucleotides: TGTGCTAGCAGCTCGACCGGGACTAGCGGGAGTTGGGACACCGGGGAGCTGTTTTTT. The encoded protein is CASSSTGTSGSWDTGELFF.